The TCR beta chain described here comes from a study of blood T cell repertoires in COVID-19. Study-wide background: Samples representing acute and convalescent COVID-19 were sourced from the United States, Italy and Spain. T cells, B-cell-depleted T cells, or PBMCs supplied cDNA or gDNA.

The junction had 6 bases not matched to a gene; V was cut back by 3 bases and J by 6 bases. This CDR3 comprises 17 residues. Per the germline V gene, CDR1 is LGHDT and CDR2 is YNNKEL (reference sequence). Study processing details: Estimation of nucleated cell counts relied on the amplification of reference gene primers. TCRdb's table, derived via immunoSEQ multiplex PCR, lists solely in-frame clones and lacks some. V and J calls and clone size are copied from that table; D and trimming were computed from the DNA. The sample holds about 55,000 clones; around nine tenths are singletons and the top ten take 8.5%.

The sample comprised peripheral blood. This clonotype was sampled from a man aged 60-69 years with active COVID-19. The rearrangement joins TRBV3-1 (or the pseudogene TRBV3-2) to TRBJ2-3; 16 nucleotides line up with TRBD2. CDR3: CASSQPGLAGGLDTQYF. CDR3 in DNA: TGTGCCAGCAGCCAGCCGGGACTAGCGGGAGGGCTCGATACGCAGTATTTT.